This TCR beta chain was sequenced during a study of T cells in tuberculosis. Study summary: Samples predate treatment or fall within its first 7 days. Study-level results: Active tuberculosis patients had shorter CDR3-alpha; the beta difference was nonsignificant.

The germline gives CDR1 LNHDA, CDR2 SQIVND (reference sequence). This CDR3 has 17 residues. V dropped 7 bases and J dropped 0 bases, with 19 bases sitting between them. Profiled with immunoSEQ multiplex PCR; TCRdb holds only in-frame clones, not every one. The repertoire includes some 31,000 clones, approximately 90% of them detected once, and about 2.4% sits in the top ten. The time point: new active TB diagnosis, blood taken before or within 7 days of starting treatment. On average around 100,000 T cells per donor were immunosequenced. Regarding this clone: As yet, its antigen is unknown.

The sequencing here drew on PBMCs, taken at tuberculosis diagnosis. This sequence joins TRBV19 and TRBJ1-5; a weak D match, TRBD1 (5 bases). The sequence came from an adult with tuberculosis. CDR3 sequence: CASINRVGGYSNQPQHF. CDR3 nucleotide sequence: TGTGCCAGTATCAATAGGGTCGGGGGGTATAGCAATCAGCCCCAGCATTTT.